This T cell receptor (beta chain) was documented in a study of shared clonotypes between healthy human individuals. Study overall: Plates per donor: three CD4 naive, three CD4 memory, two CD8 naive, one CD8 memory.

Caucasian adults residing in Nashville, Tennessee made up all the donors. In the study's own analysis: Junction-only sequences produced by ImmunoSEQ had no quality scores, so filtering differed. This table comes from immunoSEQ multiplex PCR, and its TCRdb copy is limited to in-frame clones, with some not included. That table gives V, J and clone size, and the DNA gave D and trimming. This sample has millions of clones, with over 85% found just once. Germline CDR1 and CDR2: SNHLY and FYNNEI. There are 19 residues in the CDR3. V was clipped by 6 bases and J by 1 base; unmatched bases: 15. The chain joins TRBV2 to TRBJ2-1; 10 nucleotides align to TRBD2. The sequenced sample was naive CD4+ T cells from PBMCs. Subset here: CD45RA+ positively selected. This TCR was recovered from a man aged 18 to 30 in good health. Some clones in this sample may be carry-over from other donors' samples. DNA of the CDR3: TGTGCCAGCAGACCCGGGACTAGCGTCAGCCCTTGGTCCTACAATGAGCAGTTCTTC. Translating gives CASRPGTSVSPWSYNEQFF. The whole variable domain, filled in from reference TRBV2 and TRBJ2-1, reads EPEVTQTPSHQVTQMGQEVILRCVPISNHLYFYWYRQILGQKVEFLVSFYNNEISEKSEIFDDQFSVERPDGSNFTLKIRSTKLEDSAMYFCASRPGTSVSPWSYNEQFFGPGTRLTVL.